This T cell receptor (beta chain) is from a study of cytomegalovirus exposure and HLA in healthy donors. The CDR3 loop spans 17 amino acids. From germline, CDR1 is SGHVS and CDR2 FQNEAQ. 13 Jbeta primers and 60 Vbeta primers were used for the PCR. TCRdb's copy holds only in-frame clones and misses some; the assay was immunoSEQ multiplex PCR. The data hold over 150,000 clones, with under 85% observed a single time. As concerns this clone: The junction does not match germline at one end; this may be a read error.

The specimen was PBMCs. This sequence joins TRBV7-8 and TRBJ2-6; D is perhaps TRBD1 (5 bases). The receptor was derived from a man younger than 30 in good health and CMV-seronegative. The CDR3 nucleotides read TGTGCCAGCACCATCGGAAGGGGTAGCTCTGGGGCCAACGGCCTGACTTTC. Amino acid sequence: CASTIGRGSSGANGLTF.